This TCR beta chain was obtained from a study of PD-L1 blockade in urothelial cancer. Germline assignment: CDR1 SNHLY and CDR2 FYNNEI. J was trimmed by 5 bases and V by 6 bases; bases with no gene match: 8. CDR3 length: 15 residues. The repertoire was sequenced with immunoSEQ multiplex PCR; TCRdb's copy has only in-frame clones and lacks some. The data contain roughly 26,000 clones, approximately 90% of them singletons. This receptor was taken from a man aged 45-60 years with urothelial cancer. The chain joins TRBV2 to TRBJ1-4, with 8 bases aligning to TRBD1. Specimen: PBMCs, collected around atezolizumab (anti-PD-L1) treatment. The CDR3 region is CASRGGQGKNEKLFF. CDR3 sequence (DNA): TGTGCCAGCAGGGGTGGACAGGGTAAAAATGAAAAACTGTTTTTT.